This T cell receptor beta chain was obtained from a study of blood T cell repertoires in COVID-19 (dated by TCRdb to between 2020 and 2021). Notes on the research overall: Samples from collaborators originated in the United States, Italy and Spain and spanned both the acute and convalescent phases of COVID-19. The prospective study material was composed of cDNA or gDNA derived from T cells, B-cell-depleted T cells, or PBMCs. Deeply sampled blood TCRbeta repertoires from subjects exposed to, actively infected with, or recovered from COVID-19 were included in the dataset. The repertoires were released in a freely available public database intended as a resource for research on the immune response to SARS-CoV-2. Samples were obtained from the ongoing ImmuneRACE study (first 160 participants) and from 1,254 subjects provided by 6 global collaborators. Nearly every sample came with metadata listing a de-identified subject ID, COVID-19 status, age in years and sex. Where available, HLA class I and class II types were taken from metadata supplied by the sample provider and were not determined by assay-based typing.

In regard to this clone: The target of this receptor is not known. No base quality information exists; no much larger clone differs at one position.

The collaborating institutions used their own protocols to collect whole blood in K2EDTA tubes. For TCRbeta analysis, collaborator samples were shipped as frozen whole blood, as isolated PBMCs, or as DNA extracted from either sample type. For CDR1 and CDR2, the germline V gene lists SGHRS and YFSETQ. V lost 4 bases and J lost 4 bases, and the count of bases not matched to a germline gene is 2. The CDR3 goes from the cysteine to the phenylalanine over 12 residues. The read is trimmed to its CDR3 DNA, 36 bases read in frame from base 1. TCRbeta CDR3 regions were amplified from genomic DNA using the immunoSEQ Assay, a bias-controlled multiplex PCR. Regarding the original processing steps: The number of nucleated cells in each sample was estimated from the amplification of reference gene primers within the assay. Sequence reads were collapsed and filtered to measure the absolute abundance of every unique TCRbeta CDR3 rearrangement. Productive Simpson clonality was computed per sample as the square root of Simpson's diversity index over productive rearrangements. TCRdb mirrors the immuneACCESS table, restricted to in-frame sequences. Some clones are absent from its copies; in checked studies, under half trace to an unresolved V gene, and the reason for the others is unknown. V and J calls plus clone size are reproduced from that table; the DNA served to infer D and trimming. The sample table shows some 260,000 clones, and more than 60% are seen once. The top ten clones comprise 3% to 4% of the sample.

General study outcomes and caveats: The amount of clinical and demographic metadata varied by source and participant and was provided uncurated.

The chain was built from TRBV5-1 and TRBJ2-7; 7 central bases correspond to TRBD2. Material for sequencing was peripheral blood. This sequence was found in a woman in her forties with active or convalescent COVID-19. The DNA sequence is TGCGCCAGCAGCGGGGGGGTTTACGAGCAGTACTTC. Its amino acids are CASSGGVYEQYF. When the CDR3 is completed using the reference TRBV5-1 and TRBJ2-7 genes on either side, the full variable domain is KAGVTQTPRYLIKTRGQQVTLSCSPISGHRSVSWYQQTPGQGLQFLFEYFSETQRNKGNFPGRFSGRQFSNSRSEMNVSTLELGDSALYLCASSGGVYEQYFGPGTRLTVT.